This T cell receptor (beta chain) was recovered during a study of Ad26.COV2.S vaccination and SARS-CoV-2 variants. Study in general: Participants got Ad26.COV2.S intramuscularly, once or twice 56 days apart.

TCRdb's copy holds only in-frame clones and misses some; the assay was immunoSEQ multiplex PCR. The data hold some 460,000 clones, with about nine tenths observed a single time. This clone showed up just a few times. Antigen unknown. Treatment indicated: some 20 received Ad26.COV2.S at low or high dose, single or two shots; 5 received placebo; per-sample allocation not given. After the first vaccine or placebo injection, samples were drawn on day 63. SARS-CoV-2 spike from the Wuhan strain was encoded by the vaccine, an Ad26 vector. The germline V gene encodes CDR1 LNHDA and CDR2 SQIVND (reference sequence). Trimming left V 10 bases short and J 4 bases short, with 13 bases between. The CDR3 consists of 12 residues. Study-wide points: Estimates derived from TCR breadth and depth analyses may have underestimated total T cell responses.

The sequences come from peripheral blood, collected in a trial of Ad26.COV2.S vaccine versus placebo. The TCR was taken from a person between 18 and 65 years old who received the Ad26.COV2.S COVID-19 vaccine or a placebo. The chain joins TRBV19 to TRBJ1-1; TRBD1 might be the D (5 bases). DNA of the CDR3: TGTGCCACCACAGGCCGGCGCACTGAAGCTTTCTTT. Amino acid sequence: CATTGRRTEAFF.